This TCR beta chain appears in the sequencing data of a study of healthy donors' naive CD4 and CD8 T cells. Study at large: Donors spanned ages 20-25, 40-50 and 60-70 years, half female. The study's findings and limits: Positive CDR3 charge linked to CD4+ cells, negative to CD8+ cells. Bulk sequencing left alpha and beta chains unpaired.

The germline gives CDR1 LNHDA, CDR2 SQIVND (reference sequence). This CDR3 is built from 14 residues. Trimming at V came to 9 bases and at J to 3 bases, leaving 10 bases not matched to a gene. Starting from roughly 0.55 ug of total RNA, TCR libraries were made with linear amplification. TCRdb redid the calling of the reads with MiXCR, one entry per CDR3 protein. The profile shows roughly 200,000 distinct CDR3 sequences, about 74% of them singletons. Comment on this clonotype: The antigen is not known.

The gene calls are TRBV19 and TRBJ1-1, with TRBD1 matching 7 bases. The source material was naive CD4+ and CD8+ T cells sorted from blood, pooled from several donors. The receptor comes from a pool of human donors in good health; the sample pools cells from several healthy donors. The CDR3 DNA reads TGTGCCAGCCATACTGGACAGGTCTACACTGAAGCTTTCTTT. It translates to CASHTGQVYTEAFF.